The 7 T cell receptor beta chains reported below all come from one sample, sequenced in a study of T cell changes during pregnancy in multiple sclerosis. Data came from immunoSEQ multiplex PCR; TCRdb stores just in-frame clones and leaves some out. Of 100,000 or so clones listed, 85% to 95% were seen once; the top ten hold around 1.8%. The sequences come from peripheral blood, collected after pregnancy. The receptors here all came from a female donor in good health, enrolled as a control in a pregnancy study.

The chain couples TRBV27 to TRBJ2-7; 9 nucleotides align to TRBD1. CDR3 length: 16 amino acids. Unmatched junction bases numbered 12, after V lost 5 bases and J lost 4 bases. CDR1 is MNHEY, CDR2 SMNVEV, per germline (reference sequence). CDR3 coding DNA: TGTGCCAGCAGTCCTACCTCCGGGACAGGGATTTACGAGCAGTACTTC. It specifies CASSPTSGTGIYEQYF.

The rearrangement uses TRBV6-5 and TRBJ2-1, with 8 bases fitting TRBD2. The CDR3 extends over 15 amino acids. CDR1 and CDR2 (germline): MNHEY, SVGAGI. The junction had 6 bases not matched to a gene; V was cut back by 0 bases and J by 8 bases. Here the CDR3 DNA reads TGTGCCAGCAGTTACTCCGGGACTAGAGTCCATGAGCAGTTCTTC. This translates into CASSYSGTRVHEQFF.

The table lists this clone with a count of one. The V gene is TRBV4-1, the J gene TRBJ2-7, with 9 bases matching TRBD2. The J segment lost 2 bases and the V segment lost 1 base, leaving 3 bases of the junction unmatched. CDR1 and CDR2 (germline): MGHRA, YSYEKL. This CDR3 has 15 amino acids. The DNA for the CDR3 is TGCGCCAGCAGCCAAGGGGCGGGAGGGCCCTACGAGCAGTACTTC. Translating it yields CASSQGAGGPYEQYF.

The J gene is TRBJ2-3, the V gene TRBV10-1; 13 bases are a match to TRBD2. The ends lost 6 bases at V and 2 bases at J; junction bases unmatched: 20. CDR3 length equals 21 residues. The germline gives CDR1 WNHNN, CDR2 SYGVQD (reference sequence). The CDR3 loop reads CASSLLGRTSGGFPSTDTQYF. CDR3 nucleotide sequence: TGCGCCAGCAGCCTATTGGGAAGGACTAGCGGGGGTTTCCCCTCCACAGATACGCAGTATTTT.

The chain links TRBV6-5 to TRBJ1-1; 9 bases align to TRBD1. From germline, CDR1 is MNHEY and CDR2 SVGAGI. V was clipped by 5 bases and J by 5 bases; unmatched bases: 6. This CDR3 has 14 residues. DNA of the CDR3: TGTGCCAGCAGTCCAACGACAGGGGGGACTGAAGCTTTCTTT. Translated: CASSPTTGGTEAFF.

This chain connects TRBV2 to TRBJ2-7; D is undetermined. This CDR3 region has 12 residues. The V end lost 2 bases, the J end lost 3 bases, and 5 bases lay between the germline ends. Looked up from germline, CDR1 is SNHLY and CDR2 is FYNNEI. The CDR3 reads CASSESRYEQYF. CDR3 DNA: TGTGCCAGCAGTGAATCCCGCTACGAGCAGTACTTC.

The chain joins TRBV2 to TRBJ2-7; 8 bases agree with TRBD1. The J segment lost 5 bases and the V segment lost 7 bases, leaving 13 bases of the junction unmatched. Germline CDR1 and CDR2: SNHLY and FYNNEI. The CDR3 extends over 15 amino acids. CDR3 bases: TGTGCCAGCATCCCTTTTTCCCGGACAGGGCACGAGCAGTACTTC. Encoded protein: CASIPFSRTGHEQYF.